These T cell receptor beta chains were read from a single sample in a study of blood T cell repertoires in COVID-19. Sequencing used immunoSEQ multiplex PCR; TCRdb keeps in-frame clones, though not all of them. The data hold 150,000 to 200,000 clones, with approximately 83% observed a single time. Sequenced material: PBMCs or T cells enriched from blood (not recorded which). Receptors originate from a man aged 70-80 years who had been exposed to COVID-19. Both conserved end residues are part of each CDR3. D genes are given only for firm matches. Size tells how often a clone was seen (once, few, many) or the class of an expanded clone, and some rows leave it out.

J gene: TRBJ1-1; D gene: TRBD1; clone size: NA; V gene: TRBV2; CDR3 protein: CASSLRTGGATEAFF; CDR3 DNA: TGTGCCAGCAGCCTGAGGACAGGGGGGGCTACTGAAGCTTTCTTT
J gene: TRBJ1-1; D gene: NA; clone size: NA; V gene: TRBV11-3; CDR3 protein: CASSFRGATEAFF; CDR3 DNA: TGTGCCAGCAGCTTCCGGGGAGCCACTGAAGCTTTCTTT
J gene: TRBJ2-1; D gene: TRBD2; clone size: NA; V gene: TRBV7-6; CDR3 protein: CASSLGSRGGSYNEQFF; CDR3 DNA: TGTGCCAGCAGCTTAGGGTCGCGGGGGGGCTCCTACAATGAGCAGTTCTTC
J gene: TRBJ2-7; D gene: TRBD1; clone size: NA; V gene: TRBV7-9; CDR3 protein: CASSPTGWTGRYEQYF; CDR3 DNA: TGTGCCAGCAGCCCCACGGGGTGGACAGGTCGCTACGAGCAGTACTTC
J gene: TRBJ1-2; D gene: TRBD1; clone size: once; V gene: TRBV2; CDR3 protein: CASSEIQGSSGYTF; CDR3 DNA: TGTGCCAGCAGTGAAATACAGGGGAGTAGCGGCTACACCTTC
J gene: TRBJ1-1; D gene: NA; clone size: NA; V gene: TRBV3-1/TRBV3-2; CDR3 protein: CASSQGAGPEAFF; CDR3 DNA: TGTGCCAGCAGCCAAGGTGCAGGGCCTGAAGCTTTCTTT
J gene: TRBJ2-1; D gene: TRBD2; clone size: NA; V gene: TRBV6-2/TRBV6-3; CDR3 protein: CASSYVGGWEQFF; CDR3 DNA: TGTGCCAGCAGTTACGTGGGGGGGTGGGAGCAGTTCTTC
J gene: TRBJ1-1; D gene: NA; clone size: few; V gene: TRBV18; CDR3 protein: CASSHRTLNTEAFF; CDR3 DNA: TGTGCCAGCTCACACAGGACCCTGAACACTGAAGCTTTCTTT
J gene: TRBJ1-4; D gene: NA; clone size: NA; V gene: TRBV4-3; CDR3 protein: CASSLGSGTNEKLFF; CDR3 DNA: TGCGCCAGCAGCCTGGGATCGGGGACTAATGAAAAACTGTTTTTT
J gene: TRBJ1-2; D gene: NA; clone size: NA; V gene: TRBV28; CDR3 protein: CASSFRQINYTF; CDR3 DNA: TGTGCCAGCAGTTTCAGACAGATCAACTACACCTTC
J gene: TRBJ1-1; D gene: NA; clone size: NA; V gene: TRBV28; CDR3 protein: CASGQGGLNTEAFF; CDR3 DNA: TGTGCCAGCGGCCAGGGTGGACTGAACACTGAAGCTTTCTTT
J gene: TRBJ1-6; D gene: TRBD1; clone size: NA; V gene: TRBV3-1/TRBV3-2; CDR3 protein: CASSPPGGWTLHF; CDR3 DNA: TGTGCCAGCAGCCCCCCAGGGGGCTGGACCCTCCACTTT
J gene: TRBJ1-6; D gene: NA; clone size: NA; V gene: TRBV19; CDR3 protein: CASSPGLFKDSPLHF; CDR3 DNA: TGTGCCAGTAGTCCGGGACTCTTTAAGGACTCACCCCTCCACTTT
J gene: TRBJ2-2; D gene: NA; clone size: NA; V gene: TRBV21-1; CDR3 protein: CASSNPEREKGTGELFF; CDR3 DNA: TGTGCCAGCAGCAACCCCGAAAGGGAGAAAGGAACCGGGGAGCTGTTTTTT
J gene: TRBJ1-1; D gene: NA; clone size: NA; V gene: TRBV7-9; CDR3 protein: CASSPRQRNTEAFF; CDR3 DNA: TGTGCCAGCAGCCCCCGACAGAGGAACACTGAAGCTTTCTTT
J gene: TRBJ1-2; D gene: NA; clone size: NA; V gene: TRBV11-2; CDR3 protein: CASSLAGQGLKGYTF; CDR3 DNA: TGTGCCAGCAGCTTAGCCGGGCAGGGTTTAAAGGGCTACACCTTC
J gene: TRBJ2-3; D gene: TRBD1; clone size: NA; V gene: TRBV7-8; CDR3 protein: CASSFRGQTDTQYF; CDR3 DNA: TGTGCCAGCAGCTTTAGGGGGCAGACAGATACGCAGTATTTT